The 27 T cell receptor beta chains below were found in one sample sequenced in a study of beta chain features in type 1 diabetes. The investigators reverse transcribed all of the isolated RNA, so they sequenced expressed TCRB transcripts. Assay: immunoSEQ multiplex PCR; the TCRdb copy retains only in-frame clones and omits some. This sample has about 410,000 clones, with approximately 15% found just once. The sample comprised naive CD4+ T cells from blood. The source of these receptors is a man aged 25 to 40 in good health.

V and J are TRBV7-6 and TRBJ2-3; D may be TRBD1 or TRBD2 (5 bases each). Germline V lookup: CDR1 SGHVS, CDR2 FNYEAQ. V shed 1 base and J shed 6 bases, with 8 bases lying between them. The CDR3 loop spans 13 amino acids. Here the CDR3 reads CASSLVGVDTQYF. The CDR3 DNA is TGTGCCAGCAGCTTAGTGGGGGTGGATACGCAGTATTTT.

The chain has TRBV9 and TRBJ2-6; D is unresolved. V was cut by 0 bases and J by 9 bases, with 16 bases left in between. Germline values: CDR1 SGDLS, CDR2 YYNGEE. CDR3 size: 16 residues. DNA of the CDR3: TGTGCCAGCAGCGTAGGAGGCCCAAGAGACCGCAACGTCCTGACTTTC. Translating gives CASSVGGPRDRNVLTF.

This clone came up a few times. V usage is TRBV6-5 and J usage is TRBJ2-5, with TRBD1 matching over 7 bases. The CDR3 extends over 15 amino acids. J was trimmed by 3 bases and V by 4 bases; bases with no gene match: 8. Germline V gene lookup returns CDR1 MNHEY and CDR2 SVGAGI. CDR3 in DNA: TGTGCCAGCAGTTCACCACAGGGGTTCAAAGAGACCCAGTACTTC. Translation gives CASSSPQGFKETQYF.

This clone was seen at least ten times. The same CDR3 arises from other DNA sequences in this sample as well. This chain connects TRBV29-1 to TRBJ1-1; D is unclear. The V end lost 4 bases, the J end lost 8 bases, and 5 bases lay between the germline ends. The CDR3 has 9 residues. Germline V gene lookup returns CDR1 SQVTM and CDR2 ANQGSEA. Here the CDR3 DNA reads TGCAGCGTTGCGCCAGAAGCTTTCTTT. This gives the protein CSVAPEAFF.

V usage is TRBV18 and J usage is TRBJ2-3; D uncertain. The CDR3 loop spans 11 amino acids. Germline V gene data show CDR1 as KGHSH and CDR2 as LQKENI. V shed 6 bases and J shed 3 bases, with 4 bases lying between them. CDR3 loop: CASSITDTQYF. CDR3 sequence (DNA): TGTGCCAGCTCGATTACAGATACGCAGTATTTT.

The genes are TRBV7-6 and TRBJ1-6; a possible D gene is TRBD1 (6 bases). V lost 2 bases to trimming and J lost 6 bases, with 11 bases between them. This CDR3 is 15 amino acids long. Germline V gene data show CDR1 as SGHVS and CDR2 as FNYEAQ. CDR3 sequence reads: CASSLSGGTNSPLHF. CDR3 coding DNA: TGTGCCAGCAGCTTATCCGGGGGCACTAATTCACCCCTCCACTTT.

The genes are TRBV4-3 and TRBJ2-1, with no clear D. Per the germline V gene, CDR1 is LGHNA and CDR2 is YSLEER. CDR3 size: 16 residues. Deletions cut 1 base from V and 4 bases from J, with 14 bases between. The CDR3 protein is CASSQVPIVRYNEQFF. CDR3 DNA sequence: TGCGCCAGCAGCCAAGTCCCTATAGTGAGATACAATGAGCAGTTCTTC.

The table lists this clone with a few counts. The chain employs TRBV7-2 and TRBJ2-3, with 9 bases lining up with TRBD2. CDR1 and CDR2 (germline): SGHTA, FQGNSA. The V and J ends lost 2 bases and 5 bases, in that order; junction bases with no gene match: 8. CDR3 length: 16 amino acids. The chain's CDR3 is CASSLRLAGMIDTQYF. The CDR3, as DNA: TGTGCCAGCAGCTTAAGGCTAGCGGGGATGATAGATACGCAGTATTTT.

The J gene is TRBJ2-5, the V gene TRBV9, with 12 bases lining up with TRBD2. CDR1 and CDR2 from the germline V gene are SGDLS and YYNGEE. The CDR3 consists of 15 residues. V lost 4 bases to trimming and J lost 5 bases; unmatched junction nucleotides: 6. The CDR3 is CASSLGLAGTETQYF. The CDR3 region has the DNA TGTGCCAGCAGCTTAGGACTAGCGGGGACGGAGACCCAGTACTTC.

The chain uses TRBV19 and TRBJ2-3; 9 bases are shared with TRBD2. Losses at the gene ends were 5 bases for V and 1 base for J; bases not matched to a gene: 4. The CDR3 length is 15 residues. Germline CDR1 is LNHDA and CDR2 is SQIVND (reference sequence). The CDR3 protein is CASSRWTSGTDTQYF. For the CDR3, the DNA is TGTGCCAGTAGTCGATGGACTAGCGGCACAGATACGCAGTATTTT.

V and J are TRBV9 and TRBJ1-6; weak D call: TRBD1 (5 bases). V gave up 3 bases and J gave up 8 bases, with 18 bases separating them. CDR3 size: 16 residues. The germline V gene has CDR1 SGDLS and CDR2 YYNGEE. The DNA for the CDR3 is TGTGCCAGCAGCGGAGGGGCCTTTGGGGGAGATTCACCCCTCCACTTT. Amino acids: CASSGGAFGGDSPLHF.

V is TRBV18 and J is TRBJ2-3; D might be TRBD2 (5 bases). The CDR3 is 12 residues long. The V gene lost 4 bases and the J gene lost 9 bases, with 11 bases spanning the gap. The germline CDR1 and CDR2 sequences are KGHSH and LQKENI. CDR3 loop: CASSLDGETQYF. The DNA for the CDR3 is TGTGCCAGCTCACTAGACGGGGAGACGCAGTATTTT.

This sequence joins TRBV7-2 and TRBJ1-2; no definite D call. Trimming cost V 6 bases and J 2 bases, with 13 bases left between them. This CDR3 contains 14 residues. Germline V gene sequence: CDR1 SGHTA, CDR2 FQGNSA. The CDR3 coding sequence is TGTGCCAGCAGTTCGCAGACGGCGAACTATGGCTACACCTTC. This codes for CASSSQTANYGYTF.

J is TRBJ1-6 and V is TRBV7-2; 9 bases align to TRBD1. The CDR3 consists of 16 residues. Germline-derived CDR1 and CDR2 are SGHTA and FQGNSA. Germline trimming cut 3 bases from V and 4 bases from J; bases unmatched to any gene: 4. CDR3 sequence: CASSLTGGSYNSPLHF. Written as DNA, the CDR3 is TGTGCCAGCAGCTTGACAGGGGGAAGTTATAATTCACCCCTCCACTTT.

The chain carries TRBV4-1 and TRBJ2-7, with a tentative D call TRBD1 (5 bases). The germline V and J ends were trimmed by 0 bases and 7 bases, with 10 bases remaining between them. Germline V CDR1 and CDR2: MGHRA, YSYEKL. The CDR3 totals 13 residues. The CDR3 DNA reads as TGCGCCAGCAGCCAAGATCAGGGTAGAGAGCAGTACTTC. Translation: CASSQDQGREQYF.

DNA of the CDR3: TGCGCCAGCAGCCCCGGGATCTCCTACAATGAGCAGTTCTTC. As protein: CASSPGISYNEQFF. The chain combines TRBV5-1 with TRBJ2-1, with D possibly TRBD2 on 5 matching bases. Germline CDR1 SGHRS, CDR2 YFSETQ. The ends were cut back, 4 bases at V and 0 bases at J, with 8 bases in the middle. CDR3 length: 14 residues.

This chain joins TRBV5-6 and TRBJ2-7; D unclear. Trimming took 0 bases from V and 2 from J, leaving 6 bases between them. CDR1 SGHDT and CDR2 YYEEEE come from the germline V gene. The CDR3 is 13 amino acids. The CDR3 coding sequence is TGTGCCAGCAGCTTGGCCCAAGCCTACGAGCAGTACGTC. Translation: CASSLAQAYEQYV.

The table lists this clone with a few counts. The genes are TRBV4-3 and TRBJ1-1; 8 bases are shared with TRBD1. Germline V gene sequence: CDR1 LGHNA, CDR2 YSLEER. V trimming: 0 bases; J trimming: 0 bases; junction bases outside the gene matches: 12. This CDR3 has 19 amino acids. CDR3 sequence (DNA): TGCGCCAGCAGCCAAGATAGCGTGGACAGGGTCGGGGTGAACACTGAAGCTTTCTTT. Protein product: CASSQDSVDRVGVNTEAFF.

In its sample, this clone was seen a few times. In DNA form, the CDR3 reads TGTGCCAGTAGACAGGGGGCCAGCTACGAGCAGTACTTC. Amino acid sequence: CASRQGASYEQYF. The chain uses TRBV19 and TRBJ2-7, with 9 bases lining up with TRBD1. Losses at the gene ends were 6 bases for V and 3 bases for J; bases not matched to a gene: 3. The CDR3 runs 13 residues. CDR1 is LNHDA and CDR2 is SQIVND in the germline V gene (reference sequence).

The chain uses TRBV7-2 and TRBJ1-1; D possibly corresponds to TRBD1 (5 bases). The germline V gene encodes CDR1 SGHTA and CDR2 FQGNSA. The CDR3 has 13 residues. V lost 5 bases and J lost 5, with 12 bases in between. This CDR3 is CASSARRDTEAFF. In nucleotides, the CDR3 is TGTGCCAGCAGCGCGCGCAGGGATACTGAAGCTTTCTTT.

This clone has more than one count but fewer than ten. The chain links TRBV2 to TRBJ2-1; 10 nucleotides agree with TRBD2. Germline CDR1 is SNHLY and CDR2 is FYNNEI. J lost 7 bases, V lost 5 bases, and 5 bases had no gene match. The CDR3 covers 14 residues. The CDR3 reads CASSPGLAVNEQFF. CDR3 bases: TGTGCCAGCAGTCCAGGACTAGCGGTTAATGAGCAGTTCTTC.

This clone was picked up a small number of times. The chain is built from TRBV7-9 and TRBJ2-4, with unresolved D. V was shortened by 5 bases and J by 0 bases, with 11 bases between the two germline ends. The CDR3 extends over 15 amino acids. Germline loops: CDR1 SEHNR, CDR2 FQNEAQ (reference sequence). The CDR3 here is CASSGKELAKNIQYF. The DNA for the CDR3 is TGTGCCAGCAGCGGAAAGGAGTTAGCCAAAAACATTCAGTACTTC. The variable domain in full, completed from reference TRBV7-9 and TRBJ2-4, reads DTGVSQNPRHKITKRGQNVTFRCDPISEHNRLYWYRQTLGQGPEFLTYFQNEAQLEKSRLLSDRFSAERPKGSFSTLEIQRTEQGDSAMYLCASSGKELAKNIQYFGAGTRLSVL.

Ten or more counts support this clone. The chain recombines TRBV29-1 with TRBJ2-4; D gene uncertain. V gave up 4 bases and J gave up 11 bases, with 15 bases separating them. The CDR3 consists of 12 residues. Germline loops: CDR1 SQVTM, CDR2 ANQGSEA. The CDR3 coding sequence is TGCAGCGTTGCGGCCAGCGAGGTCGTTCAGTACTTC. Its translation is CSVAASEVVQYF.

This clone appeared a few times. The junction differs from germline at one of its ends, possibly a read error. Here the CDR3 DNA reads TGCAGTGCTAGAGCGGGGGGGGCGCTGTTTTTT. It specifies CSARAGGALFF. The chain uses TRBV20-1 and TRBJ2-2; 8 nucleotides agree with TRBD2. CDR1 and CDR2 (germline): DFQATT, SNEGSKA (reference sequence). This CDR3 has 11 amino acids.

V and J are TRBV7-2 and TRBJ1-1; no reliable D call. Trimming pared 5 bases from V and 1 base from J, leaving 5 bases between. This CDR3 comprises 12 residues. The V gene's germline CDR1 is SGHTA and CDR2 FQGNSA. CDR3 in DNA: TGTGCCAGCAGCCCAAAGAACACTGAAGCTTTCTTT. The encoded protein is CASSPKNTEAFF. Combining the CDR3 with reference TRBV7-2 and TRBJ1-1 gives the whole variable domain GAGVSQSPSNKVTEKGKDVELRCDPISGHTALYWYRQSLGQGLEFLIYFQGNSAPDKSGLPSDRFSAERTGGSVSTLTIQRTQQEDSAVYLCASSPKNTEAFFGQGTRLTVV.

This clone was seen a few times. This chain connects TRBV5-6 to TRBJ2-3; the D gene could be TRBD1 or TRBD2 (5 bases each). CDR1 and CDR2 (germline): SGHDT, YYEEEE. This CDR3 spans 14 amino acids. The V gene lost 0 bases and the J gene lost 2 bases, with 7 bases spanning the gap. This CDR3 is CASSLAGTTDTQYF. The CDR3 DNA reads as TGTGCCAGCAGCTTGGCGGGGACCACAGATACGCAGTATTTT.

The V and J genes are TRBV4-2 and TRBJ2-4; D possibly matches TRBD1 or TRBD2 (5 bases each). Germline CDR1 reads LGHNA; CDR2 reads YNFKEQ. V lost 3 bases and J 9 bases, leaving 21 bases between the germline ends. The CDR3 is 16 amino acids. The CDR3 DNA reads TGTGCCAGCAGCCACCCCGGGACCAGAGAGGGGAGCATTCAGTACTTC. Translation gives CASSHPGTREGSIQYF.